The rows below give T cell receptor beta chains drawn from one sample of a study of control samples from healthy donors and cancer patients. The table came from immunoSEQ multiplex PCR; TCRdb's copy has only in-frame clones and leaves some out. The table lists more than 140,000 clones, approximately 94% of them singletons. Sequencing input: blood. Every receptor here comes from a man aged 35 to 55 in good health. CDR3s include the opening cysteine and the closing phenylalanine or tryptophan. A D gene is named only where the DNA matches it firmly. Clone size is given for some rows only: seen once, a few or many times, or a class if the clone is expanded.

v_call	d_call	j_call	clone_size	cdr3_nt	cdr3_aa
TRBV6-2/TRBV6-3	NA	TRBJ1-5	once	TGTGCCAGCAGTTACTCGGGGGGCAATCAGCCCCAGCATTTT	CASSYSGGNQPQHF
TRBV9	TRBD1	TRBJ2-5	once	TGTGCCAGCAACACCGGGACAGAAGAGACCCAGTACTTC	CASNTGTEETQYF
TRBV6-1	NA	TRBJ1-3	NA	TGTGCCAGCAGTGAAGATGGCAGGGCTGGAAACACCATATATTTT	CASSEDGRAGNTIYF
TRBV14	NA	TRBJ2-7	once	TGTGCCAGCAGCCAAGAAAGAGTCAGGACCACGAGGGGCGAGCAGTACTTC	CASSQERVRTTRGEQYF
TRBV10-1	NA	TRBJ1-2	NA	TGCGCCAGCAGTGAAAAGGGGCCCCGGCGAGGGGGCTACACCTTC	CASSEKGPRRGGYTF
TRBV4-3	NA	TRBJ2-3	NA	TGCGCCAGCAGCCAAGAGTCGCAAACTAGCACAGATACGCAGTATTTT	CASSQESQTSTDTQYF
TRBV12-5	NA	TRBJ2-1	NA	TGTGCTAGTGGCTCCGGCGCGGGCAATGAGCAGTTCTTC	CASGSGAGNEQFF
TRBV14	TRBD1	TRBJ1-1	NA	TGTGCCAGCAGCTTAAACCTCGGACAGGCATACACTGAAGCTTTCTTT	CASSLNLGQAYTEAFF
TRBV5-1	NA	TRBJ1-2	NA	TGCGCCAGCAGCTTTGAACGCACAGGATTCTATGGCTACACCTTC	CASSFERTGFYGYTF
TRBV4-1	NA	TRBJ1-1	NA	TGCGCCAGCAGCCAAGATGAGGGGAGAGCTGAAGCTTTCTTT	CASSQDEGRAEAFF
TRBV5-8	TRBD2	TRBJ2-1	NA	TGTGCCAGCAGCGGGGGACTAGCGGGGGTGAGCTCCTACAATGAGCAGTTCTTC	CASSGGLAGVSSYNEQFF
TRBV14	TRBD2	TRBJ2-3	NA	TGTGCCAGCAGCCGGCAGGGACTATACACAGATACGCAGTATTTT	CASSRQGLYTDTQYF
TRBV19	TRBD2	TRBJ2-5	NA	TGTGCCAGTAGTATCTGGTCCAGCGGGGGGGTAAAAGAGACCCAGTACTTC	CASSIWSSGGVKETQYF
TRBV5-5	TRBD1	TRBJ1-1	NA	TGTGCCAGCAGCTTGGAGGACAGGGATGCCACTGAAGCTTTCTTT	CASSLEDRDATEAFF
TRBV6-1	NA	TRBJ1-1	NA	TGTGCCAGCAGTGATTGGGGTCTTGAAGCTTTCTTT	CASSDWGLEAFF
TRBV7-9	TRBD1	TRBJ1-1	NA	TGTGCCAGCAGCTTAGCTGTTGGACAGGGGGCTGCTGAAGCTTTCTTT	CASSLAVGQGAAEAFF
TRBV2	NA	TRBJ2-3	NA	TGTGCCAGCACGGCGGCAGGGATAGATACGCAGTATTTT	CASTAAGIDTQYF
TRBV6-5	NA	TRBJ1-3	NA	TGTGCCAGCAGTTACTCGGGGGGGTCTGGAAACACCATATATTTT	CASSYSGGSGNTIYF
TRBV6-5	NA	TRBJ1-1	NA	TGTGCCACCCCGGGGTGCACGGGGACTGGACTTTTCTTT	CATPGCTGTGLFF
TRBV28	NA	TRBJ1-4	once	TGTGCCAGCAGTTTGTCTGCAACTAATGAAAAACTGTTTTTT	CASSLSATNEKLFF
TRBV5-4	NA	TRBJ1-5	NA	TGTGCCAGCAGCCCCTCAGGGAGGGGGCAGCCCCAGCATTTT	CASSPSGRGQPQHF
TRBV4-3	NA	TRBJ1-4	NA	TGCGCCAGCAGCCAAGATCAGGGGTGGGCTAATGAAAAACTGTTTTTT	CASSQDQGWANEKLFF
TRBV11-2	NA	TRBJ2-6	NA	TGTGCCAGCAGCTCCGGGATTAGGCCCTCTGGGGCCAACGTCCTGACTTTC	CASSSGIRPSGANVLTF
TRBV18	TRBD1	TRBJ1-2	NA	TGTGCCAGCTCGCTACAGGGGCTCTATGGCTACACCTTC	CASSLQGLYGYTF
TRBV18	NA	TRBJ1-1	NA	TGTGCCAGCTCACGTCAGGCGAACACTGAAGCTTTCTTT	CASSRQANTEAFF
TRBV10-1	TRBD2	TRBJ2-3	NA	TGCGCCAGTTCCGGGACTAGTAAAGATACGCAGTATTTT	CASSGTSKDTQYF
TRBV24-1	TRBD2	TRBJ2-7	NA	TGTGCCACCAGCCACGGACTAGCTCGCGAGCAGTACTTC	CATSHGLAREQYF
TRBV6-2/TRBV6-3	NA	TRBJ2-5	once	TGTGCCAGCAGCAGGACAGTCCAAGAGACCCAGTACTTC	CASSRTVQETQYF
TRBV13	NA	TRBJ2-2	NA	TGTGCCAGCAGCATCGACCTAGCGTTAGGGAACACCGGGGAGCTGTTTTTT	CASSIDLALGNTGELFF
TRBV6-5	NA	TRBJ1-1	NA	TGTGCCAGCAGGACTAACACTGAAGCTTTCTTT	CASRTNTEAFF
TRBV7-9	TRBD1	TRBJ2-6	NA	TGTGCCAGCGGCGGACAGGGGCGGCCCGGGGCCAACGTCCTGACTTTC	CASGGQGRPGANVLTF
TRBV27	NA	TRBJ2-1	NA	TGTGCCAGCAGTCCTAGGAGGGGGGTTGTCAATGAGCAGTTCTTC	CASSPRRGVVNEQFF
TRBV6-2/TRBV6-3	TRBD1	TRBJ2-3	NA	TGTGCCAGCAGTCCCGGGACAGGGGGCTTCGATACGCAGTATTTT	CASSPGTGGFDTQYF
TRBV6-5	NA	TRBJ1-1	NA	TGTGCCAGCAGGTGGGGGCCGAACACTGAAGCTTTCTTT	CASRWGPNTEAFF
TRBV30	NA	TRBJ1-2	NA	TGTGCCTGGAGTGTAGGGACCGGCTACACCTTC	CAWSVGTGYTF
TRBV4-1	TRBD1	TRBJ2-1	once	TGCGCCAGCAGCCGCGGGGACAGGAGCTACAATGAGCAGTTCTTC	CASSRGDRSYNEQFF
TRBV25-1	NA	TRBJ1-5	NA	TGTGCCAGCAGTGACGTGGGAAATCAGCCCCAGCATTTT	CASSDVGNQPQHF
TRBV5-6	NA	TRBJ2-5	NA	TGTGCCAGCAGCCGGTCGGAGACCCTGCGAGGGACCCAGTACTTC	CASSRSETLRGTQYF
TRBV5-6	NA	TRBJ2-5	NA	TGTGCCAGCAGCTTCTCCTTAGCGGTCCCCCCGGGGACCCAGTACTTC	CASSFSLAVPPGTQYF
TRBV13	TRBD2	TRBJ2-2	NA	TGTGCCAGCAGCTTAGGATCAGCGGGGGGGCCCACCGGGGAGCTGTTTTTT	CASSLGSAGGPTGELFF
TRBV6-1	NA	TRBJ1-4	NA	TGTGCCAGCAGTGAAACGGGCGCTAATGAAAAACTGTTTTTT	CASSETGANEKLFF
TRBV18	NA	TRBJ1-5	NA	TGTGCCAGCTCACCAACGGGGGGGGCTGGGCAGCCCCAGCATTTT	CASSPTGGAGQPQHF
TRBV5-1	NA	TRBJ2-7	NA	TGCGCCAGCAGCTTCGGAATTGCCTACGAGCAGTACTTC	CASSFGIAYEQYF
TRBV12-3/TRBV12-4	NA	TRBJ1-1	once	TGTGCCAGCAGTTTTTCCGGCGGAGCTTTCTTT	CASSFSGGAFF
TRBV24-1	NA	TRBJ2-2	NA	TGTGCCACCAGTGATTTGAGGAAAACCGGGGAGCTGTTTTTT	CATSDLRKTGELFF
TRBV7-2	TRBD1	TRBJ1-1	NA	TGTGCCAGCAGCCCCTCGACAGGGCGAGGAAACACTGAAGCTTTCTTT	CASSPSTGRGNTEAFF
TRBV7-8	TRBD1	TRBJ1-2	NA	TGTGCCAGCAGCCCTAGGGACAGTCGCGGCTACACCTTC	CASSPRDSRGYTF
TRBV7-8	NA	TRBJ2-7	NA	TGTGCCAGCAGCTTAGAGGTACGGGGACCCTACGAGCAGTACTTC	CASSLEVRGPYEQYF
TRBV9	NA	TRBJ1-2	NA	TGTGCCAGCAGCGTAGTTGAAGGCGAATATGGCGGCTACACCTTC	CASSVVEGEYGGYTF
TRBV5-4	NA	TRBJ1-6	NA	TGTGCCAGCAGTTTCGGGGAGCCTTCACCCCTCCACTTT	CASSFGEPSPLHF
TRBV11-2	NA	TRBJ2-3	NA	TGTGCCAGCAGCTCGTCAAGGGCAGATACGCAGTATTTT	CASSSSRADTQYF
TRBV7-2	TRBD1	TRBJ1-6	NA	TGTGCCAGCAGCTTAGAAGTGACAGGGTCCTATTTTCCCCTCCACTTT	CASSLEVTGSYFPLHF
TRBV13	NA	TRBJ1-6	NA	TGTGCCAGCAGCTTAGGGGGCTCACCCCTCCACTTT	CASSLGGSPLHF
TRBV9	NA	TRBJ2-3	NA	TGTGCCAGCAGCGGCGAAGGCGATAGCGGAGAGATCACAGATACGCAGTATTTT	CASSGEGDSGEITDTQYF
TRBV20-1	NA	TRBJ2-1	once	TGCAGTGCTAGTTACAGAGGCGGAGGTCGTTTTTTTGAGCAGTTCTTC	CSASYRGGGRFFEQFF
TRBV27	TRBD2	TRBJ2-2	once	TGTGCCAGCCTTCGGGCTGGGCTAGCGGGCGTCGGGGAGCTGTTTTTT	CASLRAGLAGVGELFF
TRBV5-6	NA	TRBJ1-4	NA	TGTGCCAGCAGCTCACGTCTCGACAGGCCGCCAGGAGAAGGTGAAAAACTGTTTTTT	CASSSRLDRPPGEGEKLFF
TRBV7-3	NA	TRBJ1-1	NA	TGTGCCAGCAGCTTATCAGGGGCCGAATTCGTCTTT	CASSLSGAEFVF
TRBV10-1	NA	TRBJ2-1	NA	TGCGCCAGCAGTGATTTACTGTTGGACGGGGGAAACTCCTACAATGAGCAGTTCTTC	CASSDLLLDGGNSYNEQFF